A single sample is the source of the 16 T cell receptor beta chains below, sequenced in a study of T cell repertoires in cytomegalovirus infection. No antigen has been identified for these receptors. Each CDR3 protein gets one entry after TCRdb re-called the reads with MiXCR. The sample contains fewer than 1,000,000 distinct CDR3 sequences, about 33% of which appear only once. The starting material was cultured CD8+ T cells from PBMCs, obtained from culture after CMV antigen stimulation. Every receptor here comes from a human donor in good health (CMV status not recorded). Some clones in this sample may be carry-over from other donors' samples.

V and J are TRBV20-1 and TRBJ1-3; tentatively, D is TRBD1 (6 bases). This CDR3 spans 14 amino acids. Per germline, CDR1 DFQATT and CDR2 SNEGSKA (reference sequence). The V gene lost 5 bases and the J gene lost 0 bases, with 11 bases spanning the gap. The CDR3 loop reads CSAFGGLSGNTIYF. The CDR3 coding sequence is TGCAGTGCTTTTGGGGGGCTCTCTGGAAACACCATATATTTT.

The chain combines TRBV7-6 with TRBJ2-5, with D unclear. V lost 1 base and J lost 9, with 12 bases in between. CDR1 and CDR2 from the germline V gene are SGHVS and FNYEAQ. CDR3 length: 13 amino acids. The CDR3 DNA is TGTGCCAGCAGCTTAGACAGCGTAATGGCCCAGTACTTC. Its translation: CASSLDSVMAQYF.

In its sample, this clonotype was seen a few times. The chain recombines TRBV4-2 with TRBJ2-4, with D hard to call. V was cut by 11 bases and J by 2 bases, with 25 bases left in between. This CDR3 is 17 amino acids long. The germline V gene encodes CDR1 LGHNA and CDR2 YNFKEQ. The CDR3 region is CASAAASPSGTKNIQYF. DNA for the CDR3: TGTGCCTCCGCAGCAGCTTCCCCCTCCGGAACCAAAAACATTCAGTACTTC.

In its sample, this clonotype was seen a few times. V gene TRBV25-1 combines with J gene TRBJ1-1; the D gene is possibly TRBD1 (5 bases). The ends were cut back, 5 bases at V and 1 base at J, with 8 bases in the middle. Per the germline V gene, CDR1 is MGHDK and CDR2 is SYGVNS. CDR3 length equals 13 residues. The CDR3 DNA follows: TGTGCCAGCAGTTGGCAGGGGAACACTGAAGCTTTCTTT. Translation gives CASSWQGNTEAFF.

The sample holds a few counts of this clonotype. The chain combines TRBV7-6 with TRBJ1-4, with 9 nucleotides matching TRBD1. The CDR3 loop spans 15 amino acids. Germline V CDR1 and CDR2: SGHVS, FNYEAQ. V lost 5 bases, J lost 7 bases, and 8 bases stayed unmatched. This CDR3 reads CASSPRTGEGEKLFF. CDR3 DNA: TGTGCCAGCAGCCCGAGGACAGGGGAGGGTGAAAAACTGTTTTTT.

The CDR3 sequence is CASETGTGATEAFF. CDR3 nucleotides: TGTGCCAGCGAGACCGGGACAGGGGCCACTGAAGCTTTCTTT. The rearrangement links TRBV19 to TRBJ1-1; 10 bases agree with TRBD1. Germline V lookup: CDR1 LNHDA, CDR2 SQIVND (reference sequence). The CDR3 runs to 14 residues. Unmatched junction bases numbered 8, after V lost 9 bases and J lost 4 bases. Complete variable domain (other parts from reference TRBV19 and TRBJ1-1): DGGITQSPKYLFRKEGQNVTLSCEQNLNHDAMYWYRQDPGQGLRLIYYSQIVNDFQKGDIAEGYSVSREKKESFPLTVTSAQKNPTAFYLCASETGTGATEAFFGQGTRLTVV.

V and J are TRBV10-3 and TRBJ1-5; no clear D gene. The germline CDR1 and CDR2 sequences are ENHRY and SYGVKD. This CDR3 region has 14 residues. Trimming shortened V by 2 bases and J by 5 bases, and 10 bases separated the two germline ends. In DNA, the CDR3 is TGTGCCATCAGTGAGACCTTCGGGGATCAGCCCCAGCATTTT. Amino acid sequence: CAISETFGDQPQHF.

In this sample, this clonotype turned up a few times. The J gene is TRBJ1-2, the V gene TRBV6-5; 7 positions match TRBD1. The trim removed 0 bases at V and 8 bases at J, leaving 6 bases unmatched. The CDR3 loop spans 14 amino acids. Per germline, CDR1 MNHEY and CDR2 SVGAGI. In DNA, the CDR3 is TGTGCCAGCAGTTACTCGAAGGGGGCGAGGGGCTACACCTTC. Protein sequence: CASSYSKGARGYTF.

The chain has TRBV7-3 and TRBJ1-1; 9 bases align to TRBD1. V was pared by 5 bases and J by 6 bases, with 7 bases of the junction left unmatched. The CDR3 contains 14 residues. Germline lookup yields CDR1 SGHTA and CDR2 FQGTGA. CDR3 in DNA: TGTGCCAGCAGCGCCCGGGACAGGGTATCTGAAGCTTTCTTT. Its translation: CASSARDRVSEAFF.

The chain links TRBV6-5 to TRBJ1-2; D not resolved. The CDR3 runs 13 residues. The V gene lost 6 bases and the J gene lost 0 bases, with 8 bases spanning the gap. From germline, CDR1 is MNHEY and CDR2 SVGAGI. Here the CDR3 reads CASRQEPNYGYTF. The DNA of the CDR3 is TGTGCCAGCAGGCAGGAGCCTAACTATGGCTACACCTTC.

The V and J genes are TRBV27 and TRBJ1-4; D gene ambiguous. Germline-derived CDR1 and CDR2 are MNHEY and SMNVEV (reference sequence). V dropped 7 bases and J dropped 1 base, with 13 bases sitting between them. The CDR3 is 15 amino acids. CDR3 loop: CASIRAELTNEKLFF. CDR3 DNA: TGTGCCAGCATTAGAGCGGAGCTAACTAATGAAAAACTGTTTTTT.

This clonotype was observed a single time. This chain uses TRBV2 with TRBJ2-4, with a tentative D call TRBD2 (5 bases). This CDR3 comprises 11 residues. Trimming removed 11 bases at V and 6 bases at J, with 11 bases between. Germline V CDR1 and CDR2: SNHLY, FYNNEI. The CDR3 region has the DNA TGTGCCTGCCAGGCGGGAAACATTCAGTACTTC. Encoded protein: CACQAGNIQYF.

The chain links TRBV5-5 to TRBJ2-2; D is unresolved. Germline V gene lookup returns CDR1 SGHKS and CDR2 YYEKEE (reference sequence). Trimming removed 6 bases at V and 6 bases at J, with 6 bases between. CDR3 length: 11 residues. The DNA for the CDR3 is TGTGCCAGCATGTTGGCCGGGGAGCTGTTTTTT. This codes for CASMLAGELFF.

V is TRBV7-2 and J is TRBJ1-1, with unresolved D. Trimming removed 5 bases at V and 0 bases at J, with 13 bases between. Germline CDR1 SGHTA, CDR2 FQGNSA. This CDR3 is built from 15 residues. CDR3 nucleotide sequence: TGTGCCAGCAGCCTCAATGGCTACATGAACACTGAAGCTTTCTTT. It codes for CASSLNGYMNTEAFF.

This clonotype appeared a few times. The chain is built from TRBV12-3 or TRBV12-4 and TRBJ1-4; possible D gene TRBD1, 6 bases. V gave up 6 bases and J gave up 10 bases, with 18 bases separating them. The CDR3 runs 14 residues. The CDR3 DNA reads TGTGCCAGCAGCCTCGGTCCCGGGACACGAAAACTGTTTTTT. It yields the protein CASSLGPGTRKLFF.

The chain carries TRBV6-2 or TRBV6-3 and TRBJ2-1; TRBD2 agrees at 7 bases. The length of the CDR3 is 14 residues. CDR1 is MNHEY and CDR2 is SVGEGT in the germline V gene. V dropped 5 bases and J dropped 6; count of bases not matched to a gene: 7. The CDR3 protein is CASSPGGSGNEQFF. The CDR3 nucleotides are TGTGCCAGCAGTCCCGGGGGGAGCGGCAATGAGCAGTTCTTC.